A single T cell receptor (beta chain) is shown here with its context. Losses at the gene ends were 5 bases for V and 5 bases for J; bases not matched to a gene: 8. The length of the CDR3 is 14 residues. Per the germline V gene, CDR1 is SGHTA and CDR2 is FQGNSA. The data derive from a study of cytomegalovirus exposure and HLA in healthy donors. Use of 60 Vbeta and 13 Jbeta primers characterized the PCR. The protocol was immunoSEQ multiplex PCR, while the TCRdb copy is restricted to in-frame clones and leaves out a portion. The data contain some 140,000 clones, almost 80% of them seen just once; the ten biggest clones take up about 1%.

The clonotype originates from a man younger than 35 in good health and CMV-seronegative. The chain uses TRBV7-2 and TRBJ2-7; 8 bases align to TRBD1. The sample comprised PBMCs. The CDR3, as DNA: TGTGCCAGCAGCCTCCGGACAGGGAACAACGAGCAGTACTTC. Its protein is CASSLRTGNNEQYF. Together with reference TRBV7-2 and TRBJ2-7, the CDR3 gives the full variable domain: GAGVSQSPSNKVTEKGKDVELRCDPISGHTALYWYRQSLGQGLEFLIYFQGNSAPDKSGLPSDRFSAERTGGSVSTLTIQRTQQEDSAVYLCASSLRTGNNEQYFGPGTRLTVT.